Shown below are 11 T cell receptor beta chains from a single sample sequenced in a study. Using its own MiXCR run on the RT-PCR reads, TCRdb lists one record per CDR3 protein. This sample has fewer than 800,000 distinct CDR3 sequences, with 12% to 15% found just once. Specimen: memory CD4+ T cells from blood. These receptors all stem from a female donor in good health, serving as a healthy control.

Written as DNA, the CDR3 is TGTGCCTGGAGTGTGAGGGAGAATTCACCCCTCCACTTT. Residues: CAWSVRENSPLHF. The V call is TRBV30, the J call TRBJ1-6; no firm D call. The CDR3 sequence is 13 residues long. CDR1 and CDR2 (germline): GTSNPN, SVGIG (reference sequence). Trimming removed 0 bases at V and 7 bases at J, with 7 bases between.

The sample holds a few counts of this clonotype. The chain is built from TRBV20-1 and TRBJ2-1; TRBD1 matches at 7 bases. The V segment lost 7 bases and the J segment 2 bases; nucleotides outside the gene matches: 8. The CDR3 spans 14 residues. Germline CDR1 is DFQATT and CDR2 is SNEGSKA (reference sequence). This CDR3 is CSVRDRATYNEQFF. In DNA form, the CDR3 reads TGCAGTGTCCGCGACAGGGCTACCTACAATGAGCAGTTCTTC.

The chain recombines TRBV5-1 with TRBJ2-5; D may be TRBD1 (5 bases). V gave up 0 bases and J gave up 4 bases, with 13 bases separating them. Germline values: CDR1 SGHRS, CDR2 YFSETQ. The CDR3 runs to 15 residues. CDR3 nucleotides: TGCGCCAGCAGCTTGGGGCCGACAGTCCCAGAGACCCAGTACTTC. This sequence encodes CASSLGPTVPETQYF.

This chain connects TRBV7-2 to TRBJ2-2; D may be TRBD2 (5 bases). This CDR3 has 15 residues. The germline V gene has CDR1 SGHTA and CDR2 FQGNSA. V was clipped by 0 bases and J by 4 bases, with 9 bases between them. CDR3 protein: CASSLAGEVTGELFF. DNA of the CDR3: TGTGCCAGCAGCTTAGCGGGAGAGGTCACCGGGGAGCTGTTTTTT.

At least ten counts were recorded for this clonotype. The V and J genes are TRBV4-3 and TRBJ2-3; a possible D gene is TRBD1 (6 bases). V lost 4 bases and J 4 bases, leaving 21 bases between the germline ends. The CDR3 length is 17 residues. Germline V lookup: CDR1 LGHNA, CDR2 YSLEER. CDR3 protein: CASSPTPGELKPDTQYF. The CDR3 DNA follows: TGCGCCAGCAGCCCCACTCCAGGGGAACTTAAGCCAGATACGCAGTATTTT.

This clonotype was seen more than once but under ten times. This chain uses TRBV20-1 with TRBJ2-7, with TRBD2 identical over 7 bases. This CDR3 is built from 17 residues. Losses at the gene ends were 0 bases for V and 3 bases for J; bases not matched to a gene: 14. Germline V gene sequence: CDR1 DFQATT, CDR2 SNEGSKA (reference sequence). The CDR3 region has the DNA TGCAGTGCTAGAGATCGGGGTACGGCTAGCGGAATCTACGAGCAGTACTTC. Amino acids: CSARDRGTASGIYEQYF.

This clonotype was picked up many times. V gene TRBV12-3 or TRBV12-4 combines with J gene TRBJ1-3; no firm D call. The CDR3 length is 13 residues. V was pared by 2 bases and J by 4 bases, with 6 bases between. The CDR3 region is CASSLIRGNTIYF. The CDR3 coding sequence is TGTGCCAGCAGTTTAATTCGCGGAAACACCATATATTTT.

The table lists this clonotype with many counts. This chain uses TRBV5-6 with TRBJ1-5; no definite D call. With 3 bases removed from V and 1 base from J, the gap between germline ends came to 11 bases. The germline CDR1 and CDR2 sequences are SGHDT and YYEEEE. The CDR3 contains 15 residues. The CDR3 DNA reads as TGTGCCAGCAGCTCCCTAACCGGGAGCAATCAGCCCCAGCATTTT. Protein product: CASSSLTGSNQPQHF.

This clonotype was observed a handful of times. The chain carries TRBV12-3 or TRBV12-4 and TRBJ1-4; the match to TRBD1 covers 10 bases. There are 14 residues in the CDR3. The V segment lost 5 bases and the J segment 7 bases; nucleotides outside the gene matches: 4. The CDR3 DNA reads TGTGCCAGCAGTATGACAGGGGGCAGTGAAAAACTGTTTTTT. It is translated as CASSMTGGSEKLFF.

This clonotype was counted only a few times. V and J are TRBV10-3 and TRBJ2-3, with D uncertain. V lost 10 bases and J 2 bases, leaving 13 bases between the germline ends. Per germline, CDR1 ENHRY and CDR2 SYGVKD. The CDR3 spans 13 residues. As DNA, the CDR3 is TGTGCCACCGGGCATGCCGCCACAGATACGCAGTATTTT. Protein: CATGHAATDTQYF.

The chain joins TRBV7-9 to TRBJ1-3; TRBD1 is a possible D gene (6 bases). Trimming stripped 4 bases from V and 2 bases from J, with 12 bases between. The germline gives CDR1 SEHNR, CDR2 FQNEAQ (reference sequence). CDR3 length: 15 amino acids. The CDR3 nucleotides are TGTGCCAGCAGCTGGGCAGGGGACACTGGAAACACCATATATTTT. Translating gives CASSWAGDTGNTIYF.